A selection of T cell receptor beta chains follows, all from one sample in a study of cytomegalovirus exposure and HLA in healthy donors. Assay: immunoSEQ multiplex PCR; the TCRdb copy retains only in-frame clones and omits some. The sample contains 150,000 to 180,000 clones, 75% to 90% of which appear only once. The sequencing sample was made of PBMCs. These receptors originate from a man younger than 30 in good health and CMV-seropositive. Each CDR3 is given with its conserved first and last residue. The order of the fields is J gene, clone size, V gene, D gene, CDR3 protein, CDR3 DNA. The D gene is left open where the match is weak. Size is omitted from some rows. Given values are once, few, many or a class for expanded clones.

>TRBJ2-2|NA|TRBV4-3|NA
CASQNSLNTGELFF
TGCGCCAGCCAAAATAGTCTCAACACCGGGGAGCTGTTTTTT
>TRBJ2-7|NA|TRBV29-1|NA
CSVGSGNYEQYF
TGCAGCGTTGGTTCAGGGAACTACGAGCAGTACTTC
>TRBJ1-3|once|TRBV4-3|TRBD1
CASSPDLDRNSGNTIYF
TGCGCCAGCAGCCCCGACCTGGACAGGAACTCTGGAAACACCATATATTTT
>TRBJ1-1|NA|TRBV6-1|TRBD1
CASSGGTGVVKLTNTEAFF
TGTGCCAGCAGTGGGGGGACAGGGGTCGTCAAGCTGACTAACACTGAAGCTTTCTTT
>TRBJ1-2|NA|TRBV6-4|TRBD1
CASSPDRGRPESCYTF
TGTGCCAGCAGTCCGGACAGGGGGCGGCCGGAATCCTGCTACACCTTC
>TRBJ2-5|NA|TRBV30|NA
CAWETMGGTPGTQYF
TGTGCCTGGGAGACCATGGGCGGGACCCCGGGGACCCAGTACTTC
>TRBJ1-1|NA|TRBV19|NA
CASTLPQGNTEAFF
TGTGCCAGTACTCTACCCCAGGGTAACACTGAAGCTTTCTTT
>TRBJ2-3|NA|TRBV18|NA
CASSPTVTDTQYF
TGTGCCAGCTCCCCAACAGTGACAGATACGCAGTATTTT
>TRBJ2-7|NA|TRBV4-3|NA
CASSQSVGLGNEQYF
TGCGCCAGCAGCCAAAGTGTGGGACTTGGGAACGAGCAGTACTTC
>TRBJ2-7|NA|TRBV6-4|TRBD2
CASSLAGEESYEQYF
TGTGCCAGCAGTCTCGCGGGAGAGGAATCCTACGAGCAGTACTTC
>TRBJ2-7|NA|TRBV15|TRBD1
CATSRDRAGGAYEQYF
TGTGCCACCAGCAGAGATAGGGCAGGGGGTGCTTACGAGCAGTACTTC
>TRBJ2-1|NA|TRBV27|TRBD2
CASSPIRREGLNEQFF
TGTGCCAGCAGTCCGATTCGGCGGGAGGGCTTGAATGAGCAGTTCTTC
>TRBJ1-1|NA|TRBV6-1|NA
CASSGTYLNTEAFF
TGTGCCAGCAGCGGGACATATCTGAACACTGAAGCTTTCTTT
>TRBJ2-5|once|TRBV7-2|TRBD2
CASSLGQGGLQETQYF
TGTGCCAGCAGCTTAGGGCAGGGAGGGCTCCAAGAGACCCAGTACTTC
>TRBJ1-4|many|TRBV19|NA
CASSNRDEKLFF
TGTGCCAGTAGTAACAGGGATGAAAAACTGTTTTTT